Listed here are 13 T cell receptor beta chains from one sample, sequenced in a study of high-grade serous ovarian cancer treatment subgroups. Tumor samples were taken before definitive surgery or chemotherapy. Here immunoSEQ multiplex PCR was the method, and the copy in TCRdb shows in-frame clones only, minus some. This sample has approximately 15,000 clones, with approximately 70% found just once. Sequenced sample: tumor tissue. All receptors come from a human donor with high-grade serous ovarian cancer.

This sequence joins TRBV7-3 and TRBJ2-7, with D possibly being TRBD1 (5 bases). Trimming removed 1 base from V and 1 base from J, with 8 bases in between. The CDR3 is made up of 14 amino acids. The V gene's germline CDR1 is SGHTA and CDR2 FQGTGA. The CDR3 nucleotides read TGTGCCAGCAGCTTAAGCCAGGGTTCCTACGAGCAGTACTTC. As protein: CASSLSQGSYEQYF.

The chain employs TRBV6-5 and TRBJ2-7; 8 positions agree with TRBD1. After removal of 8 bases from V and 4 bases from J, the junction contained 10 bases not matched to a gene. The CDR3 runs to 14 residues. From germline, CDR1 is MNHEY and CDR2 SVGAGI. The CDR3 region has the DNA TGTGCCAGCTCTGGAGGACAGGGTGGATACGAGCAGTACTTC. Amino acid sequence: CASSGGQGGYEQYF.

The chain uses TRBV7-8 and TRBJ1-2; maybe TRBD1 (6 bases). This CDR3 has 13 residues. Trimming removed 8 bases at V and 2 bases at J, with 12 bases between. Germline CDR1 is SGHVS and CDR2 is FQNEAQ. The DNA of the CDR3 is TGTGCCAGCGGAAGGACAGACAACTATGGCTACACCTTC. Translated: CASGRTDNYGYTF. Drawing the rest from reference TRBV7-8 and TRBJ1-2, the complete variable domain is GAGVSQSPRYKVAKRGQDVALRCDPISGHVSLFWYQQALGQGPEFLTYFQNEAQLDKSGLPSDRFFAERPEGSVSTLKIQRTQQEDSAVYLCASGRTDNYGYTFGSGTRLTVV.

The CDR3 protein is CASSQDQGPQETQYF. CDR3 DNA: TGTGCCAGCAGCCAAGATCAGGGGCCCCAAGAGACCCAGTACTTC. V gene TRBV4-2 combines with J gene TRBJ2-5; maybe TRBD1 (6 bases). The CDR3 is made up of 15 amino acids. CDR1 LGHNA and CDR2 YNFKEQ come from the germline V gene. Trimming stripped 0 bases from V and 1 base from J, with 9 bases between.

The rearrangement joins TRBV11-2 to TRBJ2-1; tentative D call: TRBD1 (6 bases). The CDR3 runs to 15 residues. Per germline, CDR1 SGHAT and CDR2 FQNNGV. With 1 base removed from V and 4 bases from J, the gap between germline ends came to 11 bases. The CDR3 region has the DNA TGTGCCAGCAGCTTAGGGGCAGGGGCGTACAATGAGCAGTTCTTC. Translation gives CASSLGAGAYNEQFF. Looking up the rest from reference TRBV11-2 and TRBJ2-1 gives the full variable domain: EAGVAQSPRYKIIEKRQSVAFWCNPISGHATLYWYQQILGQGPKLLIQFQNNGVVDDSQLPKDRFSAERLKGVDSTLKIQPAKLEDSAVYLCASSLGAGAYNEQFFGPGTRLTVL.

The chain uses TRBV7-2 and TRBJ2-5; D possibly corresponds to TRBD2 (7 bases). The CDR3 runs to 19 residues. Trimming left V 2 bases short and J 1 base short, with 23 bases between. The germline V gene encodes CDR1 SGHTA and CDR2 FQGNSA. The CDR3 DNA reads TGTGCCAGCAGCTTAAGGGGGAGGGGTCGGAAGTCATCCCAAGAGACCCAGTACTTC. Protein product: CASSLRGRGRKSSQETQYF.

V usage is TRBV7-2 and J usage is TRBJ2-1; 8 bases fit TRBD1. Trimming at V came to 6 bases and at J to 3 bases, leaving 4 bases not matched to a gene. Per the germline V gene, CDR1 is SGHTA and CDR2 is FQGNSA. This CDR3 has 14 amino acids. CDR3 residues: CASRLGQGYNEQFF. The CDR3 bases are TGTGCCAGCAGACTCGGACAGGGCTACAATGAGCAGTTCTTC.

This clone rates as medium-sized (0.01 to 0.1%). The rearrangement links TRBV5-6 to TRBJ2-6; TRBD1 matches 9 bases. This CDR3 region has 18 residues. CDR1 and CDR2 from the germline V gene are SGHDT and YYEEEE. V gave up 6 bases and J gave up 3 bases; unmatched junction bases: 13. The CDR3 coding sequence is TGTGCCAGCATCCAAGGAGGACAGGGGATTTATGGGGCCAACGTCCTGACTTTC. It codes for CASIQGGQGIYGANVLTF.

This clone has more than one count but fewer than ten. V is TRBV30 and J is TRBJ1-1; possible D gene TRBD1, 6 bases. The CDR3 runs to 14 residues. CDR1 and CDR2 from the germline V gene are GTSNPN and SVGIG (reference sequence). Trimming pared 3 bases from V and 6 bases from J, leaving 17 bases between. The DNA for the CDR3 is TGTGCCTGGAGAAATTGGGGCGGGGGCCCTGAAGCTTTCTTT. This gives the protein CAWRNWGGGPEAFF.

The chain uses TRBV7-2 and TRBJ1-5; D is ambiguous. The germline V and J ends were trimmed by 7 bases and 3 bases, with 10 bases remaining between them. The CDR3 is 13 amino acids. From germline, CDR1 is SGHTA and CDR2 FQGNSA. CDR3 region: CASNYGPNQPQHF. DNA for the CDR3: TGTGCCAGCAACTACGGCCCCAATCAGCCCCAGCATTTT.

This chain's CDR3 is CASSERGPTFYGYTF. DNA for the CDR3: TGTGCCAGCAGTGAAAGAGGTCCGACCTTCTATGGCTACACCTTC. This chain links TRBV6-1 with TRBJ1-2; D not certain. The CDR3 contains 15 residues. Trimming shortened V by 2 bases and J by 4 bases, and 14 bases separated the two germline ends. CDR1 MNHNS and CDR2 SASEGT come from the germline V gene.

The CDR3 DNA reads TGTGCCAGCAGGTGGCGGGGGGTTGGGAATGAGCAGTTCTTC. Translated, it gives CASRWRGVGNEQFF. The chain couples TRBV28 to TRBJ2-1; TRBD2 aligns across 8 bases. Germline assignment: CDR1 MDHEN and CDR2 SYDVKM. The CDR3 contains 14 residues. The V gene end was trimmed by 6 bases and the J gene end by 7 bases; junction bases not matched to a gene: 8.

DNA for the CDR3: TGTGCCAGCAGCTCTCTTGGCGGGGGGCCTCGGAACATTCAGTACTTC. Amino acid sequence: CASSSLGGGPRNIQYF. The genes are TRBV5-6 and TRBJ2-4; 8 bases match TRBD2. This CDR3 region has 16 residues. Trimming at V came to 3 bases and at J to 7 bases, leaving 12 bases not matched to a gene. Germline-derived CDR1 and CDR2 are SGHDT and YYEEEE.